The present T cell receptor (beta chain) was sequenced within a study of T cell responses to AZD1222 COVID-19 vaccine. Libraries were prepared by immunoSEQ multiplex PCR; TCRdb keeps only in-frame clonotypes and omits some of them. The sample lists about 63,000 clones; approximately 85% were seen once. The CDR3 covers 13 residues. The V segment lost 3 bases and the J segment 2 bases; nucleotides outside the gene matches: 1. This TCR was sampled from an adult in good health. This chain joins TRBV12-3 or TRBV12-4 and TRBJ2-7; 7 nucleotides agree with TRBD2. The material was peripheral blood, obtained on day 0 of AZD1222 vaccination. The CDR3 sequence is CASSFGTTYEQYF. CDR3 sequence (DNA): TGTGCCAGCAGTTTCGGGACTACCTACGAGCAGTACTTC.